This T cell receptor (beta chain) was obtained from a study of neoadjuvant anti-PD-1 for oral cavity cancer. Study overall: Nivolumab at 3 mg/kg was mostly given biweekly, three to four doses, pre-surgery. General study results and limits: Only three patients per response group were TCR-analyzed; validation needed.

Trimming cost V 2 bases and J 3 bases, with 7 bases left between them. Germline assignment: CDR1 LNHDA and CDR2 SQIVND (reference sequence). CDR3 length: 13 residues. This clone occurred once. The antigen is unknown. Most tumor samples had roughly 5 ug input DNA in two replicates. The table came from immunoSEQ multiplex PCR; TCRdb's copy has only in-frame clones and leaves some out. The repertoire includes thousands of clones, over 35% of them detected once, and around a quarter sits in the top ten. This receptor was obtained from a person aged 35 to 85 with oral cavity squamous cell carcinoma. The chain joins TRBV19 to TRBJ1-1; a weak D match, TRBD1 (6 bases). Specimen: tumor tissue, collected before nivolumab (anti-PD-1) treatment. This chain's CDR3 is CASSIRGDTEAFF. In DNA, the CDR3 is TGTGCCAGTAGTATAAGGGGGGACACTGAAGCTTTCTTT.